This T cell receptor beta chain originates from a study of shared clonotypes between healthy human individuals. Study results and limitations: Several donors held approximately 4.6% of naive CD4 clonotypes in common. The generation probabilities recorded for non-shared clonotypes fell below those of clonotypes shared by all four donors. Naive subsets, compared against memory subsets, generally had larger estimated richness values.

This clone was seen more than once but under ten times. The antigen is unknown. CDR3 length equals 14 residues. Between the trimmed V and J ends, which lost 7 bases and 2 bases, there was a span of 12 bases. Germline V gene sequence: CDR1 MDHEN, CDR2 SYDVKM. The assay was immunoSEQ multiplex PCR, and TCRdb's table has in-frame clones only and misses some. The sample has about 1.1 million clones, approximately 80% seen once. The sample taken for sequencing was memory CD4+ T cells from PBMCs. Subset reported: CD45RA-negative fraction. The receptor was derived from a man aged 18-30 years in good health. Some clones in this sample may be carry-over from other donors' samples. The gene calls are TRBV28 and TRBJ1-3, with D maybe TRBD1 (6 bases). DNA for the CDR3: TGTGCCAGCATTTCAGGGGCGACTGGAAACACCATATATTTT. Protein sequence: CASISGATGNTIYF.